These 30 T cell receptor beta chains came from one sample sequenced in a study of blood T cell repertoires in COVID-19. TCRdb keeps only in-frame clones here, not all; method: immunoSEQ multiplex PCR. The sample includes around 150,000 clones, 90% of them seen just once. Sequenced sample: peripheral blood. The source of these receptors is a man aged 55 to 70 with active or convalescent COVID-19.

CDR3 DNA sequence: TGCAGTGGCCAGCGCGACACAGATACGCAGTATTTT. Its protein product is CSGQRDTDTQYF. This sequence joins TRBV29-1 and TRBJ2-3; no firm D call. Per germline, CDR1 SQVTM and CDR2 ANQGSEA. This CDR3 comprises 12 residues.

The chain links TRBV27 to TRBJ2-1, with D possibly matching TRBD1 (6 bases). V was pared by 4 bases and J by 5 bases, with 15 bases between. There are 15 residues in the CDR3. Germline CDR1 reads MNHEY; CDR2 reads SMNVEV (reference sequence). For the CDR3, the DNA is TGTGCCAGCAGTTCCCCCGACAGGAATAACAATGAGCAGTTCTTC. It specifies CASSSPDRNNNEQFF.

This sequence joins TRBV30 and TRBJ2-3; D is ambiguous. This CDR3 is 11 amino acids long. V gave up 5 bases and J gave up 7 bases, with 10 bases separating them. The V gene's germline CDR1 is GTSNPN and CDR2 SVGIG (reference sequence). CDR3 nucleotide sequence: TGTGCCTGGGCCCCCCAGAATACGCAGTATTTT. This gives the protein CAWAPQNTQYF. Full variable domain (remainder filled in from reference TRBV30 and TRBJ2-3): SQTIHQWPATLVQPVGSPLSLECTVEGTSNPNLYWYRQAAGRGLQLLFYSVGIGQISSEVPQNLSASRPQDRQFILSSKKLLLSDSGFYLCAWAPQNTQYFGPGTRLTVL.

V and J are TRBV6-1 and TRBJ1-1; D is unresolved. Between the trimmed V and J ends, which lost 7 bases and 13 bases, there was a span of 19 bases. There are 12 residues in the CDR3. The V gene's germline CDR1 is MNHNS and CDR2 SASEGT. CDR3 in DNA: TGTGCCAGCAAAGACACAGTCCACGTTGATTTCTTT. As protein: CASKDTVHVDFF.

J is TRBJ1-1 and V is TRBV19; 8 bases agree with TRBD1. The junction had 10 bases not matched to a gene; V was cut back by 3 bases and J by 4 bases. The V gene's germline CDR1 is LNHDA and CDR2 SQIVND (reference sequence). The CDR3 is 16 residues long. The CDR3 bases are TGTGCCAGTAGTATGCGGGGCAGGGGGCTTGGCACTGAAGCTTTCTTT. Residues: CASSMRGRGLGTEAFF.

The rearrangement joins TRBV7-9 to TRBJ1-3, with D unclear. The V end was cut by 2 bases, the J end by 4 bases, with 9 bases between. This CDR3 spans 14 amino acids. Germline V gene sequence: CDR1 SEHNR, CDR2 FQNEAQ (reference sequence). The CDR3 nucleotides read TGTGCCAGCAGCTTACCTGTGACAGGAAACACCATATATTTT. This codes for CASSLPVTGNTIYF.

The chain uses TRBV21-1 and TRBJ2-7; the DNA was not compared with TRBD1, the D call given in the table. TRBV21-1 is marked as a pseudogene. This CDR3 contains 14 residues. The CDR3 DNA is TGTGCCAGCAGCAAAGAGGCCAGGAACTACGAGCAGTACTTC. Protein sequence: CASSKEARNYEQYF.

To note about this clone: The germline gene is not matched at one end of the junction; a read error may be the cause. The rearrangement joins TRBV4-2 to TRBJ1-2, with D possibly being TRBD1 (5 bases). Germline V gives CDR1 LGHNA, CDR2 YNFKEQ. The CDR3 has 13 amino acids. The CDR3 loop is CASSQDGVGARLF. The CDR3 DNA reads TGTGCCAGCAGCCAAGATGGTGTAGGGGCAAGGCTCTTC.

A single count supports this clone. CDR3 region: CASRPSGRPMNTGELFF. The CDR3 DNA reads TGCGCCAGCAGACCTAGCGGGAGGCCGATGAACACCGGGGAGCTGTTTTTT. This chain joins TRBV5-1 and TRBJ2-2, with 11 bases identical to TRBD2. Trimming cost V 5 bases and J 1 base; bases outside gene matches: 7. Per germline, CDR1 SGHRS and CDR2 YFSETQ. This CDR3 has 17 amino acids.

The chain links TRBV5-1 to TRBJ1-6; TRBD1 agrees at 10 bases. This CDR3 region has 15 residues. Germline V CDR1 and CDR2: SGHRS, YFSETQ. V was pared by 3 bases and J by 6 bases, with 3 bases of the junction left unmatched. Here the CDR3 reads CASSWGTGVNSPLHF. The CDR3 DNA sequence: TGCGCCAGCAGCTGGGGGACAGGGGTTAATTCACCCCTCCACTTT.

The rearrangement uses TRBV10-3 and TRBJ2-1, with 12 bases matching TRBD2. Germline V gives CDR1 ENHRY, CDR2 SYGVKD. The CDR3 extends over 15 amino acids. V lost 7 bases and J lost 4; bases outside the gene matches: 5. CDR3: CAITRTSGIYNEQFF. In nucleotides, the CDR3 is TGTGCCATCACTCGGACTAGCGGGATTTACAATGAGCAGTTCTTC.

This chain joins TRBV10-3 and TRBJ2-7, with a possible D match to TRBD1 (6 bases). Germline V gene lookup returns CDR1 ENHRY and CDR2 SYGVKD. The V gene lost 10 bases and the J gene lost 3 bases, with 16 bases spanning the gap. The CDR3 length is 13 residues. The CDR3 region is CATLTGPGYEQYF. The DNA of the CDR3 is TGTGCCACCTTAACAGGGCCGGGCTACGAGCAGTACTTC.

The chain carries TRBV5-1 and TRBJ1-5; possible D gene TRBD1, 6 bases. Germline loops: CDR1 SGHRS, CDR2 YFSETQ. V lost 2 bases and J 7 bases, leaving 13 bases between the germline ends. This CDR3 contains 14 residues. The CDR3 DNA reads as TGCGCCAGCAGCTTCTCAGGGGTGGACCAGCCCCAGCATTTT. Protein product: CASSFSGVDQPQHF.

V is TRBV7-2 and J is TRBJ1-5; tentative D call: TRBD1 (5 bases). V was trimmed by 5 bases and J by 5 bases, leaving 13 bases between them. The CDR3 loop spans 14 amino acids. Germline CDR1 SGHTA, CDR2 FQGNSA. CDR3 residues: CASSPDAGYQPQHF. As DNA, the CDR3 is TGTGCCAGCAGCCCAGATGCAGGGTATCAGCCCCAGCATTTT.

V is TRBV4-1 and J is TRBJ2-7, with TRBD2 matching 11 bases. The CDR3 runs 15 residues. Germline trimming cut 5 bases from V and 4 bases from J; bases unmatched to any gene: 7. Germline V gene lookup returns CDR1 MGHRA and CDR2 YSYEKL. The CDR3, as DNA: TGCGCCAGCAGCTATATAAGACTAGCGGGGTACGAGCAGTACTTC. It is translated as CASSYIRLAGYEQYF.

The V gene is TRBV5-1, the J gene TRBJ2-7; no firm D call. This CDR3 is 14 amino acids long. Germline V gene data show CDR1 as SGHRS and CDR2 as YFSETQ. Trimming removed 8 bases at V and 1 base at J, with 16 bases between. CDR3 coding DNA: TGCGCCAGTCAATCCTTGGAGTCTTCCTACGAGCAGTACTTC. Protein product: CASQSLESSYEQYF. The full variable domain, in which reference TRBV5-1 and TRBJ2-7 provide the parts outside the CDR3, is KAGVTQTPRYLIKTRGQQVTLSCSPISGHRSVSWYQQTPGQGLQFLFEYFSETQRNKGNFPGRFSGRQFSNSRSEMNVSTLELGDSALYLCASQSLESSYEQYFGPGTRLTVT.

This clone was detected only once. The chain couples TRBV5-6 to TRBJ2-1, with unresolved D. Germline V gene data show CDR1 as SGHDT and CDR2 as YYEEEE. This CDR3 contains 16 residues. The V end lost 0 bases, the J end lost 9 bases, and 19 bases lay between the germline ends. The CDR3: CASSLVDDTPHIEQFF. CDR3 sequence (DNA): TGTGCCAGCAGCTTGGTAGATGATACGCCCCATATTGAGCAGTTCTTC.

CDR3 sequence (DNA): TGTGCCAGTGGGACTACCGTCGCAGATACGCAGTATTTT. As protein: CASGTTVADTQYF. The chain couples TRBV6-6 to TRBJ2-3; the match to TRBD2 covers 7 bases. This CDR3 is 13 amino acids long. Germline V gives CDR1 MNHNY, CDR2 SVGAGI (reference sequence). J was trimmed by 4 bases and V by 9 bases; bases with no gene match: 7.

The gene calls are TRBV29-1 and TRBJ2-1; D gene uncertain. V shed 1 base and J shed 5 bases, with 12 bases lying between them. Germline V gene data show CDR1 as SQVTM and CDR2 as ANQGSEA. There are 14 residues in the CDR3. DNA for the CDR3: TGCAGCGTTGAAGGGGCGAACCGAAACAATGAGCAGTTCTTC. Translating gives CSVEGANRNNEQFF.

This clone was picked up one time. The chain links TRBV6-6 to TRBJ1-2, with TRBD1 as a possible D gene (6 bases). The germline V gene has CDR1 MNHNY and CDR2 SVGAGI (reference sequence). The CDR3 has 12 residues. The V end was cut by 10 bases, the J end by 5 bases, with 14 bases between. This CDR3 reads CATRPGHYGYTF. Written as DNA, the CDR3 is TGTGCCACCCGGCCGGGACATTATGGCTACACCTTC.

The rearrangement uses TRBV6-1 and TRBJ1-5; D is undetermined. Between the trimmed V and J ends, which lost 3 bases and 5 bases, there was a span of 11 bases. This CDR3 is built from 14 residues. CDR1 is MNHNS and CDR2 is SASEGT in the germline V gene. The CDR3: CASSDVGGDQPQHF. CDR3 coding DNA: TGTGCCAGCAGTGATGTCGGCGGTGATCAGCCCCAGCATTTT.

The chain carries TRBV10-1 and TRBJ1-6, with TRBD1 matching over 7 bases. The CDR3 sequence is 14 residues long. The junction had 7 bases not matched to a gene; V was cut back by 6 bases and J by 8 bases. Germline V gives CDR1 WNHNN, CDR2 SYGVQD (reference sequence). The CDR3 DNA reads as TGCGCCAGCAGCGCCAGGGGGTTTGATTCACCCCTCCACTTT. It specifies CASSARGFDSPLHF.

This sequence joins TRBV7-9 and TRBJ2-7; a possible D gene is TRBD1 (5 bases). V lost 2 bases and J lost 0, with 11 bases in between. Germline assignment: CDR1 SEHNR and CDR2 FQNEAQ (reference sequence). The CDR3 covers 15 residues. CDR3 amino acids: CASSLSRQSSYEQYF. For the CDR3, the DNA is TGTGCCAGCAGCTTAAGCCGACAGAGCTCCTACGAGCAGTACTTC.

J is TRBJ1-6 and V is TRBV6-5; possible D gene TRBD1, 5 bases. Germline CDR1 is MNHEY and CDR2 is SVGAGI. Trimming pared 5 bases from V and 8 bases from J, leaving 16 bases between. This CDR3 contains 15 residues. CDR3 DNA: TGTGCCAGCAGTCCTCAGGGCGGAAGACATTCACCCCTCCACTTT. Protein product: CASSPQGGRHSPLHF.

This clone has more than one count but fewer than ten. The chain combines TRBV7-2 with TRBJ2-7, with 8 bases fitting TRBD1. CDR3 length: 14 residues. From germline, CDR1 is SGHTA and CDR2 FQGNSA. Trimming cost V 5 bases and J 3 bases; bases outside gene matches: 6. The CDR3 DNA reads TGTGCCAGCAGCCCGGACAGGGACCACTACGAGCAGTACTTC. Its protein is CASSPDRDHYEQYF.

The V call is TRBV18, the J call TRBJ1-1; 7 positions match TRBD1. With 4 bases clipped from V and 2 bases from J, the junction kept 1 base outside the gene matches. The CDR3 loop spans 13 amino acids. The germline gives CDR1 KGHSH, CDR2 LQKENI. This CDR3 is CASSQGANTEAFF. DNA for the CDR3: TGTGCCAGCTCACAGGGGGCTAACACTGAAGCTTTCTTT.

The CDR3 region is CASSLHIIGGYEQYF. The CDR3, as DNA: TGTGCCAGCAGTCTTCATATAATCGGGGGCTACGAGCAGTACTTC. The chain couples TRBV27 to TRBJ2-7; D may be TRBD2 (6 bases). The CDR3 runs to 15 residues. V gave up 5 bases and J gave up 3 bases, with 17 bases separating them. CDR1 and CDR2 from the germline V gene are MNHEY and SMNVEV (reference sequence).

The chain combines TRBV7-7 with TRBJ2-1; 8 bases align to TRBD2. The CDR3 loop spans 16 amino acids. V was pared by 7 bases and J by 2 bases, with 10 bases of the junction left unmatched. Germline lookup yields CDR1 SSHAT and CDR2 FNYEAQ (reference sequence). The CDR3 loop is CASKTRAGAAYNEQFF. The CDR3 DNA is TGTGCCAGCAAGACCAGAGCGGGGGCAGCCTACAATGAGCAGTTCTTC.

V gene TRBV18 combines with J gene TRBJ2-3, with 12 bases aligning to TRBD1. The V gene end was trimmed by 5 bases and the J gene end by 2 bases; junction bases not matched to a gene: 5. Germline assignment: CDR1 KGHSH and CDR2 LQKENI. This CDR3 has 16 amino acids. CDR3 DNA sequence: TGTGCCAGCTCAGCGGGACAGGGGGCGACCACAGATACGCAGTATTTT. Translating gives CASSAGQGATTDTQYF. The variable domain in full, with the rest retrieved from reference TRBV18 and TRBJ2-3, is NAGVMQNPRHLVRRRGQEARLRCSPMKGHSHVYWYRQLPEEGLKFMVYLQKENIIDESGMPKERFSAEFPKEGPSILRIQQVVRGDSAAYFCASSAGQGATTDTQYFGPGTRLTVL.

The V gene is TRBV6-5, the J gene TRBJ2-1; D possibly corresponds to TRBD1 (6 bases). CDR3 size: 15 residues. CDR1 and CDR2 (germline): MNHEY, SVGAGI. Trimming pared 8 bases from V and 4 bases from J, leaving 18 bases between. The CDR3: CASDPAAQGYNEQFF. Written as DNA, the CDR3 is TGTGCCAGCGACCCTGCTGCACAGGGTTACAATGAGCAGTTCTTC.